The entry below describes one T cell receptor beta chain. Its antigen is currently unknown. The sample is drawn from a study of cytomegalovirus exposure and HLA in healthy donors. Study observations and caveats: Reportedly, TCR beta sequences accurately predicted HLA-A and HLA-B alleles in most subjects. Later on, an analysis showed TCR association rates differing by HLA locus, with DRB1 the most and HLA-C the fewest.

V was clipped by 3 bases and J by 7 bases, with 6 bases between them. Germline assignment: CDR1 SEHNR and CDR2 FQNEAQ (reference sequence). This CDR3 comprises 12 residues. 13 Jbeta primers and 60 Vbeta primers were used for the PCR. Generated by immunoSEQ multiplex PCR, the TCRdb table keeps only in-frame clones and is missing some. The repertoire includes some 170,000 clones, 77% of them detected once, and 1.5% to 2% sits in the top ten. What was sequenced was PBMCs. The chain couples TRBV7-9 to TRBJ2-2; D gene ambiguous. The source is a woman in her 30s in good health and CMV-seronegative. This CDR3 is CASSFGNGELFF. The CDR3 nucleotides read TGTGCCAGCAGCTTCGGTAACGGGGAGCTGTTTTTT. Supplemented by reference TRBV7-9 and TRBJ2-2, the full variable domain reads DTGVSQNPRHKITKRGQNVTFRCDPISEHNRLYWYRQTLGQGPEFLTYFQNEAQLEKSRLLSDRFSAERPKGSFSTLEIQRTEQGDSAMYLCASSFGNGELFFGEGSRLTVL.